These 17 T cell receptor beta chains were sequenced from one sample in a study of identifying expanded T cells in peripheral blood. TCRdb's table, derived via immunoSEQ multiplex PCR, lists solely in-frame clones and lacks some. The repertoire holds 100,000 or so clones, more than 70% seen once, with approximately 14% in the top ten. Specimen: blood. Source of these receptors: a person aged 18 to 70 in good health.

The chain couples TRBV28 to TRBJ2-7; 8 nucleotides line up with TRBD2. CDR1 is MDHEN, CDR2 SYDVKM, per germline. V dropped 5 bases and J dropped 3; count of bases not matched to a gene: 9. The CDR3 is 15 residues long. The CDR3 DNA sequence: TGTGCCAGCAGTGACCCTCCCAGCGGGAGCTACGAGCAGTACTTC. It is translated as CASSDPPSGSYEQYF.

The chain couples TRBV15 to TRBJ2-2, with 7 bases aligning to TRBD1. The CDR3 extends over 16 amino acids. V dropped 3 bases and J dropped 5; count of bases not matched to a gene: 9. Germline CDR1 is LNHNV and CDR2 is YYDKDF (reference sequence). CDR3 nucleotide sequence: TGTGCCACCAGCAGTTGGGAAAGGGGGCGGACCGGGGAGCTGTTTTTT. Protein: CATSSWERGRTGELFF.

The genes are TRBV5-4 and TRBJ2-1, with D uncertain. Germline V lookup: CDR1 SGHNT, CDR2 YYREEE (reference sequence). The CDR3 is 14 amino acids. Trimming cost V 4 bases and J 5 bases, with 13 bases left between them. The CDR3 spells CASSVLNPHNEQFF. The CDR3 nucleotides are TGTGCCAGCAGCGTCCTGAATCCCCACAATGAGCAGTTCTTC.

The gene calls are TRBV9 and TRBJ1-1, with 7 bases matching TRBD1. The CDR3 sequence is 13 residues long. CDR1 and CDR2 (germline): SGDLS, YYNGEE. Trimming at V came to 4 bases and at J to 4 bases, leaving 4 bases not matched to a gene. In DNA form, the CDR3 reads TGTGCCAGCAGCCAGACAGGGAGCACTGAAGCTTTCTTT. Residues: CASSQTGSTEAFF.

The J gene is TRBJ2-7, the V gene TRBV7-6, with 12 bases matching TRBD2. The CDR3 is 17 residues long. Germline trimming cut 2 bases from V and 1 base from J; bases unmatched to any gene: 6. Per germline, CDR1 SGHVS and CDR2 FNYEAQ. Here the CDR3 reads CASSLLAGGPESYEQYF. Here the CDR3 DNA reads TGTGCCAGCAGCTTACTAGCGGGAGGGCCGGAATCCTACGAGCAGTACTTC.

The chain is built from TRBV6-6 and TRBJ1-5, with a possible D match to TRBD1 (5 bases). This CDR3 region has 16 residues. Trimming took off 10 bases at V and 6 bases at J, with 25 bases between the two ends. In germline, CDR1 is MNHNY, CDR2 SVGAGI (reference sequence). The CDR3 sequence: CATLRDDGGSGQPQHF. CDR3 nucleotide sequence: TGTGCCACTCTCCGGGACGATGGGGGATCGGGTCAGCCCCAGCATTTT.

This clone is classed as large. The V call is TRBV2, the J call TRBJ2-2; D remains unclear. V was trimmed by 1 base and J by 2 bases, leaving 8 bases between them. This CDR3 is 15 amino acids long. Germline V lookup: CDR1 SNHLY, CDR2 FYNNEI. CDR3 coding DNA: TGTGCCAGCAGTGAAGTTGGTCTAAACACCGGGGAGCTGTTTTTT. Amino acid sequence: CASSEVGLNTGELFF.

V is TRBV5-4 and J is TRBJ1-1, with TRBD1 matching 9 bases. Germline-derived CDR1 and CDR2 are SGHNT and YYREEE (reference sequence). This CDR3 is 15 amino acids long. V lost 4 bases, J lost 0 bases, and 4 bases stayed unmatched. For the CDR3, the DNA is TGTGCCAGCAGCCCAGGGGACAGGGTGAACACTGAAGCTTTCTTT. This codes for CASSPGDRVNTEAFF.

Written as DNA, the CDR3 is TGCGCCAGCGCCCCCACCTTCGGCTCTGGAAACACCATATATTTT. It translates to CASAPTFGSGNTIYF. The chain joins TRBV4-1 to TRBJ1-3; D not resolved. The germline gives CDR1 MGHRA, CDR2 YSYEKL. This CDR3 contains 15 residues. The V end was cut by 8 bases, the J end by 0 bases, with 14 bases between.

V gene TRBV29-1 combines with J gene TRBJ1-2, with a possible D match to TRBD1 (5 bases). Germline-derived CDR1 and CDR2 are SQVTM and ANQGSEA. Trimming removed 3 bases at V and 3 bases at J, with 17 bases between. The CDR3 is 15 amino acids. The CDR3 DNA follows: TGCAGCGTTGATCGGCAGGGAGGCAAGCACTATGGCTACACCTTC. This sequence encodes CSVDRQGGKHYGYTF.

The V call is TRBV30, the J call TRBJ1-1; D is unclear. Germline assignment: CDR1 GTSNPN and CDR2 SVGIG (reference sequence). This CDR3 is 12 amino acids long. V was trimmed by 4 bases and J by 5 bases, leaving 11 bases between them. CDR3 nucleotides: TGTGCCTGGACCCAATTTGTGACTGAAGCTTTCTTT. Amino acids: CAWTQFVTEAFF.

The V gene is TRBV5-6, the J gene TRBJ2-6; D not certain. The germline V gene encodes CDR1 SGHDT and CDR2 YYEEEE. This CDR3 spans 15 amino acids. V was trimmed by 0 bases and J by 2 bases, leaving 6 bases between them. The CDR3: CASSLDTTGANVLTF. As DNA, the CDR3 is TGTGCCAGCAGCTTGGATACAACTGGGGCCAACGTCCTGACTTTC.

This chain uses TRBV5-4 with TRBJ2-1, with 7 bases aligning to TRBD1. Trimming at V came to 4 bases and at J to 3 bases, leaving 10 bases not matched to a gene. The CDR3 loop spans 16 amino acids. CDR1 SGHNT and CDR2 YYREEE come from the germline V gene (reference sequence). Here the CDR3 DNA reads TGTGCCAGCAGCCCTATACAGGGGACAGTCTACAATGAGCAGTTCTTC. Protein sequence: CASSPIQGTVYNEQFF.

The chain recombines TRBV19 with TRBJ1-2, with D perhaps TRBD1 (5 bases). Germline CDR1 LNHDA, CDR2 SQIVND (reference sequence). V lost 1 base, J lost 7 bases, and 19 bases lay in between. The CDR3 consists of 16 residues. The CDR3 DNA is TGTGCCAGTAGTATAGCCCGGACACTACTTTCGTCTGGCTACACCTTC. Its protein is CASSIARTLLSSGYTF.

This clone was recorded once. CDR3 protein: CASSWGQGNTIYF. In DNA form, the CDR3 reads TGTGCCAGCAGCTGGGGACAGGGGAACACCATATATTTT. V and J are TRBV7-2 and TRBJ1-3, with 10 bases lining up with TRBD1. In germline, CDR1 is SGHTA, CDR2 FQGNSA. J gave up 7 bases and V 4 bases, and 1 base lay outside the gene matches. This CDR3 contains 13 residues.

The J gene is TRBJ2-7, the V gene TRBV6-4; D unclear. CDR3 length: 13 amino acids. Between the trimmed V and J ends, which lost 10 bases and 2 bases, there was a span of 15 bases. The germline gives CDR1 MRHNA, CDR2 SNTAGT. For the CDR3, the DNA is TGTGCCATCACAAGCAGGCGCGCCTACGAGCAGTACTTC. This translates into CAITSRRAYEQYF.

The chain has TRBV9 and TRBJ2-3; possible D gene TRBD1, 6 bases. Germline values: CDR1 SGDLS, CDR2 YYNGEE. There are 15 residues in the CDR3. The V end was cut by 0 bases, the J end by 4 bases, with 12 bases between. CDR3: CASSVGTGSPDTQYF. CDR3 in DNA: TGTGCCAGCAGCGTAGGAACAGGGTCTCCAGATACGCAGTATTTT.